This TCR beta chain was found in a study of immune cell composition in non-small cell lung cancer. The normal lung sample lay at least 3 cm, and maximally far, from the tumour. General study points: Squamous carcinomas (approximately 80%) more often had tumour-associated clones >0.5% than adenocarcinomas (33%). Shared sequences between tumour-reactive and dominant in vivo clones were not proven. Smoking pack-years did not significantly correlate with tumour TCR-beta clonality. Overall clonality, unlike maximal tumour-associated clone frequency, did not predict TIL reactivity.

Data came from immunoSEQ multiplex PCR; TCRdb stores just in-frame clones and leaves some out. The sample holds 400 to 500 clones; 70% are singletons and the top ten take about 16%. Deletions cut 2 bases from V and 6 bases from J, with 13 bases between. CDR1 LNHNV and CDR2 YYDKDF come from the germline V gene (reference sequence). The CDR3 length is 14 residues. This clone was seen a few times. The antigen is not known. This clonotype originated in a human donor with non-small cell lung cancer. Sequenced material: non-adjacent lung tissue. This chain joins TRBV15 and TRBJ1-2; D perhaps matches TRBD1 (5 bases). This CDR3 reads CATSRSQDRHGYTF. The CDR3 DNA reads TGTGCCACCAGCAGATCACAGGACCGCCATGGCTACACCTTC.